Listed here are 14 T cell receptor beta chains from one sample, sequenced in a study of cytomegalovirus exposure and HLA in healthy donors. Both 60 Vbeta primers and 13 Jbeta primers went into the PCR. TCRdb's copy holds only in-frame clones and misses some; the assay was immunoSEQ multiplex PCR. The table for this sample gives roughly 140,000 clones. Sequenced sample: PBMCs. The source is a male donor in good health and CMV-seronegative.

This CDR3 reads CASSLDRGATDTQYF. In DNA form, the CDR3 reads TGCGCCAGCAGCCTGGACAGGGGAGCAACAGATACGCAGTATTTT. The chain has TRBV5-1 and TRBJ2-3; 9 bases line up with TRBD1. This CDR3 is 15 amino acids long. J was trimmed by 3 bases and V by 4 bases; bases with no gene match: 6. The V gene's germline CDR1 is SGHRS and CDR2 YFSETQ.

V is TRBV10-3 and J is TRBJ2-5, with TRBD1 matching 7 bases. J gave up 5 bases and V 3 bases, and 9 bases lay outside the gene matches. The germline V gene encodes CDR1 ENHRY and CDR2 SYGVKD. The CDR3 sequence is 15 residues long. This CDR3 is CAISDGTENGETQYF. DNA for the CDR3: TGTGCCATCAGTGATGGGACAGAGAACGGGGAGACCCAGTACTTC.

The rearrangement joins TRBV5-4 to TRBJ2-5; maybe TRBD1 (6 bases). The CDR3 is 15 amino acids. Trimming shortened V by 4 bases and J by 5 bases, and 18 bases separated the two germline ends. Germline V gives CDR1 SGHNT, CDR2 YYREEE (reference sequence). The CDR3 DNA is TGTGCCAGCAGCCAACCGACACAGGGTGGGGAGACCCAGTACTTC. Its protein is CASSQPTQGGETQYF.

The rearrangement links TRBV18 to TRBJ2-7; 7 bases agree with TRBD1. Trimming at V came to 0 bases and at J to 0 bases, leaving 5 bases not matched to a gene. Germline V gives CDR1 KGHSH, CDR2 LQKENI. The CDR3 has 16 amino acids. The CDR3: CASSPPGQHISYEQYF. CDR3 bases: TGTGCCAGCTCACCACCGGGACAGCATATCTCCTACGAGCAGTACTTC. The whole variable domain, filled in from reference TRBV18 and TRBJ2-7, reads NAGVMQNPRHLVRRRGQEARLRCSPMKGHSHVYWYRQLPEEGLKFMVYLQKENIIDESGMPKERFSAEFPKEGPSILRIQQVVRGDSAAYFCASSPPGQHISYEQYFGPGTRLTVT.

The rearrangement joins TRBV5-6 to TRBJ2-3; 8 bases match TRBD2. V was pared by 2 bases and J by 4 bases, with 6 bases of the junction left unmatched. The CDR3 is 15 residues long. Germline V gene data show CDR1 as SGHDT and CDR2 as YYEEEE. CDR3 sequence (DNA): TGTGCCAGCAGCTTAGGTAGCGGGAAAGCAGATACGCAGTATTTT. Translation: CASSLGSGKADTQYF.

CDR3 in DNA: TGTGCCAGCAGACTGGGACAACGTAACGGGGAGCTGTTTTTT. Protein product: CASRLGQRNGELFF. This chain links TRBV6-5 with TRBJ2-2, with D perhaps TRBD1 (6 bases). This CDR3 is built from 14 residues. Germline V lookup: CDR1 MNHEY, CDR2 SVGAGI. The V end lost 6 bases, the J end lost 7 bases, and 15 bases lay between the germline ends.

The V call is TRBV10-2, the J call TRBJ2-5, with TRBD2 matching over 7 bases. V was pared by 5 bases and J by 5 bases, with 11 bases of the junction left unmatched. The V gene's germline CDR1 is WSHSY and CDR2 SAAADI. This CDR3 is 15 amino acids long. In DNA, the CDR3 is TGCGCCAGCAGTACCCGACTTGACGGGAGGGAGACCCAGTACTTC. Its protein product is CASSTRLDGRETQYF.

The rearrangement uses TRBV5-5 and TRBJ2-1, with 10 bases identical to TRBD2. J lost 4 bases, V lost 4 bases, and 5 bases had no gene match. CDR3 length: 15 amino acids. Looked up from germline, CDR1 is SGHKS and CDR2 is YYEKEE (reference sequence). The CDR3 sequence: CASSRTSGLYNEQFF. The CDR3 DNA reads as TGTGCCAGCAGCCGGACTAGCGGCCTGTACAATGAGCAGTTCTTC.

The J gene is TRBJ2-7, the V gene TRBV4-2; 13 bases map to TRBD2. The germline gives CDR1 LGHNA, CDR2 YNFKEQ. The CDR3 covers 17 residues. J lost 2 bases, V lost 0 bases, and 4 bases had no gene match. CDR3 residues: CASSQELAGGVAYEQYF. In nucleotides, the CDR3 is TGTGCCAGCAGCCAAGAACTAGCGGGAGGGGTAGCCTACGAGCAGTACTTC.

This sequence joins TRBV4-3 and TRBJ1-5; 7 nucleotides match TRBD1. The CDR3 covers 13 residues. Germline V gene data show CDR1 as LGHNA and CDR2 as YSLEER. Trimming took 5 bases from V and 9 from J; bases not matched to a gene: 7. CDR3 amino acids: CASSTRQGGPQHF. The CDR3 DNA is TGCGCCAGCAGCACCCGACAGGGTGGGCCCCAGCATTTT.

The chain carries TRBV2 and TRBJ1-2, with D possibly being TRBD1 (5 bases). Trimming removed 6 bases from V and 3 bases from J, with 11 bases in between. Germline lookup yields CDR1 SNHLY and CDR2 FYNNEI. This CDR3 has 13 amino acids. CDR3 coding DNA: TGTGCCAGCAGGCAGGGCTTAGACTATGGCTACACCTTC. Translating it yields CASRQGLDYGYTF.

The chain joins TRBV19 to TRBJ2-7; 10 nucleotides match TRBD2. In germline, CDR1 is LNHDA, CDR2 SQIVND (reference sequence). V shed 5 bases, J shed 1 base, and the junction held 8 bases outside the gene matches. The CDR3 is 16 residues long. CDR3 coding DNA: TGTGCCAGTAGTCCTTTAGCGGGGGGCTTTTCCTACGAGCAGTACTTC. Its protein is CASSPLAGGFSYEQYF.

This chain connects TRBV13 to TRBJ2-7; 7 bases fit TRBD1. The J segment lost 5 bases and the V segment lost 1 base, leaving 14 bases of the junction unmatched. Germline lookup yields CDR1 PRHDT and CDR2 FYEKMQ (reference sequence). The CDR3 contains 17 residues. The CDR3 bases are TGTGCCAGCAGCTTAGCACCGGGACAGAGGTCTTCCCACGAGCAGTACTTC. Encoded protein: CASSLAPGQRSSHEQYF.

This chain joins TRBV14 and TRBJ2-7; 16 bases map to TRBD2. V dropped 3 bases and J dropped 2; count of bases not matched to a gene: 1. Germline CDR1 and CDR2: SGHDN and FVKESK. The CDR3 runs 16 residues. The CDR3 is CASSQGTSGGAYEQYF. In nucleotides, the CDR3 is TGTGCCAGCAGCCAGGGGACTAGCGGGGGGGCCTACGAGCAGTACTTC.